This entry lists 22 T cell receptor beta chains sequenced from one sample in a study of CD8 T cells in Susac syndrome. cDNA came from around 0.54 to 1 ug RNA primed by random hexamers. TCRdb re-called the immunoSEQ multiplex PCR reads through MiXCR, storing one row per CDR3 protein. Found here are about 140,000 distinct CDR3 sequences, around 95% of them singletons; the top ten hold approximately 0.18%. Specimen: CD8+ T cells from PBMCs. The receptors here all came from a human donor with Susac syndrome.

V and J are TRBV9 and TRBJ2-7; the D gene is possibly TRBD2 (5 bases). CDR3 length equals 13 residues. Trimming cost V 2 bases and J 6 bases, with 12 bases left between them. Germline assignment: CDR1 SGDLS and CDR2 YYNGEE. The CDR3 protein is CASSVGLPGEQYF. The CDR3 coding sequence is TGTGCCAGCAGCGTCGGACTCCCGGGCGAGCAGTACTTC.

The gene calls are TRBV2 and TRBJ1-5; a weak D match, TRBD1 (5 bases). The length of the CDR3 is 15 residues. Trimming pared 3 bases from V and 2 bases from J, leaving 11 bases between. Per the germline V gene, CDR1 is SNHLY and CDR2 is FYNNEI. CDR3 coding DNA: TGTGCCAGCAGTGAGGGACGGCAGGGCAATCAGCCCCAGCATTTT. It yields the protein CASSEGRQGNQPQHF.

The rearrangement links TRBV4-1 to TRBJ2-1, with TRBD1 matching over 9 bases. Germline V gene sequence: CDR1 MGHRA, CDR2 YSYEKL. Trimming took 6 bases from V and 7 from J; bases not matched to a gene: 10. The CDR3 has 15 amino acids. The CDR3 bases are TGCGCCAGCAGTTCTAGGGGACAGGGCTTGAATGAGCAGTTCTTC. Its translation: CASSSRGQGLNEQFF.

V usage is TRBV24-1 and J usage is TRBJ2-7; the D gene is possibly TRBD1 (6 bases). The CDR3 sequence is 15 residues long. The germline V gene has CDR1 KGHDR and CDR2 SFDVKD. Trimming removed 8 bases from V and 0 bases from J, with 16 bases in between. For the CDR3, the DNA is TGTGCCACCACTGACTCCGGGACACCCTCCTACGAGCAGTACTTC. This sequence encodes CATTDSGTPSYEQYF.

V usage is TRBV20-1 and J usage is TRBJ1-1, with D possibly matching TRBD1 (6 bases). CDR3 length: 12 amino acids. V dropped 1 base and J dropped 10 bases, with 13 bases sitting between them. Germline V gene data show CDR1 as DFQATT and CDR2 as SNEGSKA (reference sequence). CDR3 in amino acids: CSARGTGFGAFF. DNA of the CDR3: TGCAGTGCTAGAGGCACAGGGTTTGGAGCTTTCTTT.

This chain links TRBV18 with TRBJ2-1, with 10 bases lining up with TRBD1. The CDR3 runs 16 residues. J was trimmed by 2 bases and V by 3 bases; bases with no gene match: 4. The germline V gene has CDR1 KGHSH and CDR2 LQKENI. CDR3 DNA: TGTGCCAGCTCACCCACCGGGACAGGGGCCTACAATGAGCAGTTCTTC. It translates to CASSPTGTGAYNEQFF.

The V gene is TRBV9, the J gene TRBJ2-2, with 7 nucleotides matching TRBD1. J was trimmed by 1 base and V by 3 bases; bases with no gene match: 0. Germline lookup yields CDR1 SGDLS and CDR2 YYNGEE. This CDR3 has 14 residues. The CDR3 DNA sequence: TGTGCCAGCAGCGGGACAGGGAACACCGGGGAGCTGTTTTTT. This encodes CASSGTGNTGELFF.

V is TRBV5-1 and J is TRBJ2-3; the match to TRBD1 covers 9 bases. With 4 bases clipped from V and 2 bases from J, the junction kept 5 bases outside the gene matches. CDR1 is SGHRS and CDR2 is YFSETQ in the germline V gene. The CDR3 spans 15 residues. The DNA for the CDR3 is TGCGCCAGCAGCCCCTGGGACAGGGCCACAGATACGCAGTATTTT. It is translated as CASSPWDRATDTQYF.

The chain couples TRBV11-3 to TRBJ2-1, with 8 nucleotides matching TRBD2. Trimming cost V 3 bases and J 5 bases; bases outside gene matches: 3. CDR1 and CDR2 (germline): SGHNT, YENEEA. The CDR3 contains 14 residues. CDR3 loop: CASSFQREHNEQFF. In DNA, the CDR3 is TGTGCCAGCAGCTTTCAGCGGGAGCACAATGAGCAGTTCTTC.

This chain links TRBV5-1 with TRBJ2-5; D gene ambiguous. Trimming stripped 1 base from V and 0 bases from J, with 10 bases between. The V gene's germline CDR1 is SGHRS and CDR2 YFSETQ. This CDR3 comprises 15 residues. In nucleotides, the CDR3 is TGCGCCAGCAGCTTGTATCTCGGAGACCAAGAGACCCAGTACTTC. This codes for CASSLYLGDQETQYF.

The V gene is TRBV12-5, the J gene TRBJ2-2; D is undetermined. The CDR3 is 15 amino acids. Germline values: CDR1 LGHNT, CDR2 FRNRAP. V lost 6 bases and J lost 0, with 11 bases in between. The CDR3 protein is CASGLTPSNTGELFF. The CDR3 DNA sequence: TGTGCTAGTGGATTGACACCCTCGAACACCGGGGAGCTGTTTTTT.

The chain couples TRBV11-2 to TRBJ1-1; TRBD1 might be the D (5 bases). From germline, CDR1 is SGHAT and CDR2 FQNNGV. V dropped 5 bases and J dropped 10 bases, with 17 bases sitting between them. The CDR3 contains 13 residues. For the CDR3, the DNA is TGTGCCAGCAGCCCTTCCTCAGGGTCGGTAGCTTTCTTT. This gives the protein CASSPSSGSVAFF.

The chain uses TRBV14 and TRBJ2-2; unclear D gene. This CDR3 is built from 12 residues. V lost 1 base and J lost 6, with 3 bases in between. CDR1 is SGHDN, CDR2 FVKESK, per germline. CDR3 sequence reads: CASSQVAGELFF. The CDR3 coding sequence is TGTGCCAGCAGCCAAGTGGCCGGGGAGCTGTTTTTT.

The V gene is TRBV10-3, the J gene TRBJ2-6; D gene uncertain. Germline V lookup: CDR1 ENHRY, CDR2 SYGVKD. V was pared by 6 bases and J by 0 bases, with 6 bases between. This CDR3 has 14 amino acids. Here the CDR3 reads CAIRLDSGANVLTF. The CDR3 DNA reads as TGTGCCATCAGGCTAGACTCTGGGGCCAACGTCCTGACTTTC.

This chain connects TRBV29-1 to TRBJ2-7, with 7 bases that match TRBD1. V shed 2 bases, J shed 3 bases, and the junction held 4 bases outside the gene matches. The CDR3 sequence is 13 residues long. Germline assignment: CDR1 SQVTM and CDR2 ANQGSEA. The CDR3 DNA is TGCAGCGTTGAATCACAGGGGAACTACGAGCAGTACTTC. This translates into CSVESQGNYEQYF.

The chain joins TRBV12-3 or TRBV12-4 to TRBJ2-1; 10 positions match TRBD1. This CDR3 has 15 residues. The V gene end was trimmed by 4 bases and the J gene end by 6 bases; junction bases not matched to a gene: 6. As DNA, the CDR3 is TGTGCCAGCAGTTATGGGACAGGGGAGGTCAATGAGCAGTTCTTC. Amino acid sequence: CASSYGTGEVNEQFF.

This clonotype has a single count. This chain links TRBV14 with TRBJ2-7, with TRBD1 matching over 10 bases. V trimming: 0 bases; J trimming: 4 bases; junction bases outside the gene matches: 6. CDR3 length: 16 residues. Germline CDR1 reads SGHDN; CDR2 reads FVKESK. CDR3 in amino acids: CASSQDIGTGVYEQYF. CDR3 in DNA: TGTGCCAGCAGCCAAGATATCGGGACAGGGGTTTACGAGCAGTACTTC. The entire variable domain, with the rest obtained from reference TRBV14 and TRBJ2-7, is as follows: EAGVTQFPSHSVIEKGQTVTLRCDPISGHDNLYWYRRVMGKEIKFLLHFVKESKQDESGMPNNRFLAERTGGTYSTLKVQPAELEDSGVYFCASSQDIGTGVYEQYFGPGTRLTVT.

The chain joins TRBV13 to TRBJ2-7, with D perhaps matching TRBD2 (6 bases). The CDR3 sequence is 17 residues long. The V end lost 4 bases, the J end lost 5 bases, and 24 bases lay between the germline ends. The germline gives CDR1 PRHDT, CDR2 FYEKMQ (reference sequence). DNA for the CDR3: TGTGCCAGCAGCTGGAGGGAGGTCGCAAGTACCGCTAACGAGCAGTACTTC. Translation: CASSWREVASTANEQYF.

V and J are TRBV13 and TRBJ2-4, with D unresolved. This CDR3 has 14 amino acids. Germline CDR1 and CDR2: PRHDT and FYEKMQ (reference sequence). The V and J ends lost 0 bases and 0 bases respectively, with 3 bases between them. CDR3 region: CASSLGEAKNIQYF. Written as DNA, the CDR3 is TGTGCCAGCAGCTTAGGAGAAGCCAAAAACATTCAGTACTTC.

This chain links TRBV4-1 with TRBJ2-5, with 8 bases fitting TRBD2. CDR3 size: 16 residues. The V and J ends lost 0 bases and 3 bases, in that order; junction bases with no gene match: 6. Per germline, CDR1 MGHRA and CDR2 YSYEKL. DNA for the CDR3: TGCGCCAGCAGCCAAGATGCGGGGGGAGCGAAAGAGACCCAGTACTTC. This codes for CASSQDAGGAKETQYF.

As concerns this clonotype: The germline gene is not matched at one end of the junction; a read error may be the cause. The chain employs TRBV25-1 and TRBJ1-1; no reliable D call. The CDR3 totals 12 residues. Germline V CDR1 and CDR2: MGHDK, SYGVNS. Here the CDR3 reads CASSAGITKAFF. The CDR3 DNA reads TGTGCCAGCAGTGCCGGAATCACTAAAGCTTTCTTT.

V is TRBV13 and J is TRBJ2-7, with 10 bases fitting TRBD2. V dropped 0 bases and J dropped 5; count of bases not matched to a gene: 4. Germline V lookup: CDR1 PRHDT, CDR2 FYEKMQ (reference sequence). CDR3 size: 15 residues. The CDR3 DNA is TGTGCCAGCAGCTTAGGAGCGGGAGGGACCCACGAGCAGTACTTC. Translation: CASSLGAGGTHEQYF.